Presented here are 26 T cell receptor beta chains from one specimen sequenced in a study of T cells in Graves' hyperthyroidism and ophthalmopathy. TCR beta CDR3 regions were amplified from RNA transcripts. HTBI primers drove first-round RT-PCR of the TCR CDR3. TCRdb recomputed calls from the multiplex PCR reads with MiXCR, one row per CDR3 protein. The sample contains hundreds of thousands of distinct CDR3 sequences, over 35% of which appear only once. The specimen was blood. The receptor set was obtained from a man aged 18-30 years with Graves' hyperthyroidism.

As concerns this clonotype: One base away lies a much larger clone, so this may be a sequencing read error. The chain recombines TRBV25-1 with TRBJ1-5; D gene ambiguous. CDR3 length: 13 amino acids. Germline assignment: CDR1 MGHDK and CDR2 SYGVNS. CDR3 amino acids: CASSEFSDQLQHF. The CDR3 DNA reads TGTGCCAGCAGTGAATTCAGTGATCAGCTCCAGCATTTT.

V and J are TRBV4-1 and TRBJ1-1; D remains unclear. Trimming took 1 base from V and 7 from J, leaving 7 bases between them. The CDR3 runs 12 residues. The germline V gene has CDR1 MGHRA and CDR2 YSYEKL. The DNA for the CDR3 is TGCGCCAGCAGCCAAGTCCACAGTGAAGCTTTCTTT. Residues: CASSQVHSEAFF.

This chain uses TRBV9 with TRBJ2-5; 7 bases align to TRBD1. Germline-derived CDR1 and CDR2 are SGDLS and YYNGEE. V lost 6 bases and J lost 2; bases outside the gene matches: 13. This CDR3 region has 16 residues. CDR3 protein: CASTRGGRTEQETQYF. The CDR3 nucleotides read TGTGCCAGCACCCGAGGGGGCCGTACGGAGCAAGAGACCCAGTACTTC. The full variable domain, in which reference TRBV9 and TRBJ2-5 provide the parts outside the CDR3, is DSGVTQTPKHLITATGQRVTLRCSPRSGDLSVYWYQQSLDQGLQFLIQYYNGEERAKGNILERFSAQQFPDLHSELNLSSLELGDSALYFCASTRGGRTEQETQYFGPGTRLLVL.

Ten or more counts support this clonotype. The chain combines TRBV29-1 with TRBJ1-1; no definite D call. Trimming took 4 bases from V and 1 from J, leaving 7 bases between them. The CDR3 is made up of 12 amino acids. The germline gives CDR1 SQVTM, CDR2 ANQGSEA. For the CDR3, the DNA is TGCAGCGTTGGGGAGGGGAACACTGAAGCTTTCTTT. Translating gives CSVGEGNTEAFF.

The chain recombines TRBV25-1 with TRBJ1-5; D possibly corresponds to TRBD1 (5 bases). Trimming removed 6 bases from V and 4 bases from J, with 13 bases in between. From germline, CDR1 is MGHDK and CDR2 SYGVNS. The CDR3 spans 14 residues. The DNA of the CDR3 is TGTGCCAGCAGCCAAGGGGAGACTAATCAGCCCCAGCATTTT. Translation: CASSQGETNQPQHF.

The chain recombines TRBV11-2 with TRBJ1-6, with TRBD1 matching 9 bases. CDR1 and CDR2 (germline): SGHAT, FQNNGV. This CDR3 spans 15 amino acids. V dropped 2 bases and J dropped 9; count of bases not matched to a gene: 5. Here the CDR3 DNA reads TGTGCCAGCAGCTTACTTACAGGGGGCAGTTCACCCCTCCACTTT. Translating it yields CASSLLTGGSSPLHF.

This clonotype came up a few times. The chain couples TRBV12-3 or TRBV12-4 to TRBJ2-2; D is undetermined. This CDR3 region has 14 residues. Trimming removed 7 bases from V and 0 bases from J, with 9 bases in between. CDR3 DNA sequence: TGTGCCAGCAATGACCCAGCGAACACCGGGGAGCTGTTTTTT. This translates into CASNDPANTGELFF.

This clonotype has just a few counts. The V gene is TRBV20-1, the J gene TRBJ2-5, with 10 positions matching TRBD2. J was trimmed by 3 bases and V by 1 base; bases with no gene match: 2. The CDR3 has 14 residues. Germline V gene sequence: CDR1 DFQATT, CDR2 SNEGSKA (reference sequence). DNA of the CDR3: TGCAGTGCTAGAGCGCTAGCGGGAGAAGAGACCCAGTACTTC. This translates into CSARALAGEETQYF.

Only a few counts were recorded for this clonotype. The rearrangement uses TRBV28 and TRBJ2-7, with 10 bases fitting TRBD1. V gave up 5 bases and J gave up 5 bases; unmatched junction bases: 9. The germline CDR1 and CDR2 sequences are MDHEN and SYDVKM. This CDR3 has 15 residues. CDR3 sequence (DNA): TGTGCCAGCAGTCCATGGGACAGGGGTGATCACGAGCAGTACTTC. The encoded protein is CASSPWDRGDHEQYF.

The chain is built from TRBV7-2 and TRBJ1-3; D perhaps matches TRBD1 (6 bases). CDR1 is SGHTA, CDR2 FQGNSA, per germline. Between the trimmed V and J ends, which lost 1 base and 3 bases, there was a span of 10 bases. CDR3 length equals 15 residues. CDR3 loop: CASSLEGEGGNTIYF. The CDR3 nucleotides read TGTGCCAGCAGCTTAGAGGGGGAAGGTGGAAACACCATATATTTT. Looking up the rest from reference TRBV7-2 and TRBJ1-3 gives the full variable domain: GAGVSQSPSNKVTEKGKDVELRCDPISGHTALYWYRQSLGQGLEFLIYFQGNSAPDKSGLPSDRFSAERTGGSVSTLTIQRTQQEDSAVYLCASSLEGEGGNTIYFGEGSWLTVV.

V usage is TRBV7-3 and J usage is TRBJ2-7; 10 bases align to TRBD2. Germline V gene data show CDR1 as SGHTA and CDR2 as FQGTGA. The CDR3 totals 14 residues. V trimming: 2 bases; J trimming: 7 bases; junction bases outside the gene matches: 5. The CDR3 DNA follows: TGTGCCAGCAGCTTACTAGCGGGGGCAGGGGAGCAGTACTTC. Translated, it gives CASSLLAGAGEQYF.

The genes are TRBV25-1 and TRBJ2-6, with 9 positions matching TRBD1. J was trimmed by 10 bases and V by 4 bases; bases with no gene match: 14. This CDR3 comprises 17 residues. Germline CDR1 reads MGHDK; CDR2 reads SYGVNS. This CDR3 is CASSGGQGISGTNVLTF. CDR3 sequence (DNA): TGTGCCAGCAGTGGTGGACAGGGGATCTCTGGGACGAACGTCCTGACTTTC.

This chain links TRBV5-4 with TRBJ2-5; the D gene is possibly TRBD2 (6 bases). The germline V and J ends were trimmed by 4 bases and 5 bases, with 15 bases remaining between them. In germline, CDR1 is SGHNT, CDR2 YYREEE (reference sequence). The CDR3 covers 14 residues. The CDR3 protein is CASSPGDSSETQYF. DNA of the CDR3: TGTGCCAGCAGCCCTGGGGACTCCTCGGAGACCCAGTACTTC.

The CDR3 DNA reads TGCGCCAGCAGCCAAACCTCCGGGACAGATGACGAGCAGTACTTC. Its translation is CASSQTSGTDDEQYF. The genes are TRBV4-1 and TRBJ2-7; TRBD1 agrees at 7 bases. With 2 bases clipped from V and 5 bases from J, the junction kept 9 bases outside the gene matches. The CDR3 is 15 amino acids. The germline V gene has CDR1 MGHRA and CDR2 YSYEKL.

This clonotype was picked up many times. The CDR3 bases are TGTGCCAGCAGCACAACCCGGAACTCACCCCTCCACTTT. It codes for CASSTTRNSPLHF. This chain links TRBV11-2 with TRBJ1-6; D is uncertain. CDR3 length: 13 amino acids. V was pared by 5 bases and J by 10 bases, with 12 bases between. Germline CDR1 and CDR2: SGHAT and FQNNGV.

The chain couples TRBV7-2 to TRBJ2-5; 13 bases match TRBD2. Germline V gene lookup returns CDR1 SGHTA and CDR2 FQGNSA. There are 16 residues in the CDR3. The ends lost 5 bases at V and 5 bases at J; junction bases unmatched: 8. The CDR3 loop is CASSLRTSGSGETQYF. CDR3 in DNA: TGTGCCAGCAGCCTGCGGACTAGCGGGAGTGGTGAGACCCAGTACTTC.

This clonotype was seen a few times. V gene TRBV12-3 or TRBV12-4 combines with J gene TRBJ2-7; D not certain. Trimming removed 2 bases at V and 0 bases at J, with 5 bases between. The CDR3 totals 13 residues. The CDR3 bases are TGTGCCAGCAGTTTACACCTCTCCTACGAGCAGTACTTC. Translated, it gives CASSLHLSYEQYF.

This clonotype came up a few times. This chain joins TRBV12-3 or TRBV12-4 and TRBJ2-7, with 8 positions matching TRBD2. This CDR3 has 13 residues. Trimming took 7 bases from V and 3 from J; bases not matched to a gene: 5. The DNA for the CDR3 is TGTGCCAGCACCGCCAGCGGGGGCTACGAGCAGTACTTC. Amino acid sequence: CASTASGGYEQYF.

The chain links TRBV29-1 to TRBJ2-5; D call uncertain. The CDR3 is 13 amino acids. V lost 8 bases, J lost 1 base, and 14 bases lay in between. From germline, CDR1 is SQVTM and CDR2 ANQGSEA. The CDR3 nucleotides are TGCAGCTTCCAGGATGGGATCCAAGAGACCCAGTACTTC. Its protein is CSFQDGIQETQYF.

This clonotype appeared a few times. The V gene is TRBV5-4, the J gene TRBJ1-1; D is unclear. Germline-derived CDR1 and CDR2 are SGHNT and YYREEE (reference sequence). The V end lost 4 bases, the J end lost 11 bases, and 15 bases lay between the germline ends. The CDR3 has 12 residues. For the CDR3, the DNA is TGTGCCAGCAGCCCCGCGCGGGGTCTGGCTTTCTTT. Amino acids: CASSPARGLAFF.

As to this clonotype: A much larger clonotype is one base distant, so this may be a read error. The CDR3 DNA reads as TGTGCCCGCAGCTGGGGCGGGCAGCCCCAGCATTTT. This sequence encodes CARSWGGQPQHF. This chain links TRBV11-2 with TRBJ1-5, with D possibly TRBD1 on 5 matching bases. The CDR3 is 12 residues long. Germline V gene lookup returns CDR1 SGHAT and CDR2 FQNNGV.

This clonotype was detected ten times or more. The rearrangement uses TRBV5-1 and TRBJ2-7, with a weak D call TRBD1 (6 bases). Per the germline V gene, CDR1 is SGHRS and CDR2 is YFSETQ. The CDR3 totals 13 residues. With 4 bases removed from V and 3 bases from J, the gap between germline ends came to 11 bases. The CDR3: CASSTGTHYEQYF. CDR3 sequence (DNA): TGCGCCAGCAGCACCGGGACACACTACGAGCAGTACTTC.

The rearrangement uses TRBV19 and TRBJ2-7; 9 bases are shared with TRBD2. J lost 2 bases, V lost 4 bases, and 6 bases had no gene match. Germline-derived CDR1 and CDR2 are LNHDA and SQIVND (reference sequence). The CDR3 runs 15 residues. The CDR3, as DNA: TGTGCCAGTAGTACCGGACTAGCGTCTACCTACGAGCAGTACTTC. This codes for CASSTGLASTYEQYF.

The genes are TRBV28 and TRBJ2-6; 8 nucleotides line up with TRBD2. The CDR3 totals 17 residues. Losses at the gene ends were 4 bases for V and 4 bases for J; bases not matched to a gene: 9. Germline V gene data show CDR1 as MDHEN and CDR2 as SYDVKM. The CDR3 nucleotides are TGTGCCAGCAGTTCAAGCGGGAGCCGGACCGGGGCCAACGTCCTGACTTTC. This sequence encodes CASSSSGSRTGANVLTF.

The chain couples TRBV7-2 to TRBJ1-2; 9 bases match TRBD1. Germline CDR1 and CDR2: SGHTA and FQGNSA. This CDR3 region has 17 residues. After removal of 4 bases from V and 4 bases from J, the junction contained 13 bases not matched to a gene. CDR3 in DNA: TGTGCCAGCAGCTCTTACAGGGGGCGCGGGTCTGGCTATGGCTACACCTTC. Amino acids: CASSSYRGRGSGYGYTF.

This clonotype was observed a handful of times. The rearrangement joins TRBV12-5 to TRBJ2-5; 12 nucleotides align to TRBD2. V trimming: 3 bases; J trimming: 2 bases; junction bases outside the gene matches: 10. The germline CDR1 and CDR2 sequences are LGHNT and FRNRAP. The CDR3 loop spans 18 amino acids. The CDR3 DNA reads TGTGCTAGTGGTTTCCACCTCCCAGGACTAGCGGGGCAAGAGACCCAGTACTTC. Protein: CASGFHLPGLAGQETQYF.